Ten or more counts support the clone carrying this T cell receptor beta chain. The data were taken from a study of blood T cell repertoires in COVID-19. The overall study: The study drew acute and convalescent COVID-19 samples from the United States, Italy and Spain.

Recovered participants had two consecutive negative NP/OP PCR tests, healthcare professional clearance, or symptom resolution. In the authors' methods: The authors estimated nucleated cell counts from reference gene primer amplification. The protocol was immunoSEQ multiplex PCR, while the TCRdb copy is restricted to in-frame clones and leaves out a portion. Clonal size and the V and J genes are those of that table, whereas D and trimming came from the DNA. In the table there are more than 300,000 clones, nearly 90% of which are singletons. This clonotype was sampled from a woman younger than 45 who had recovered from COVID-19. The specimen was PBMCs or T cells enriched from blood (not recorded which).

CDR3 DNA: TGCGCCAGCAGCTTGCCGACTAGCGGGCTGACCGGGGAGCTGTTTTTT. Residues: CASSLPTSGLTGELFF. The V and J genes are TRBV5-1 and TRBJ2-2, with TRBD2 matching 10 bases. From germline, CDR1 is SGHRS and CDR2 YFSETQ. The length of the CDR3 is 16 residues. The ends lost 1 base at V and 5 bases at J; junction bases unmatched: 5.